A single sample is the source of the 20 T cell receptor beta chains below, sequenced in a study of blood T cell repertoires in COVID-19. Assay used: immunoSEQ multiplex PCR; TCRdb lists only in-frame clones, some missing. The data contain around 97,000 clones, 87% of them singletons. Sequenced material: peripheral blood. These receptor sequences come from a man aged 45-65 years in a cohort sampled during active COVID-19.

This clone came up once. The chain links TRBV20-1 to TRBJ1-2, with D tentatively TRBD1 (5 bases). Germline assignment: CDR1 DFQATT and CDR2 SNEGSKA (reference sequence). Trimming cost V 3 bases and J 4 bases, with 21 bases left between them. This CDR3 spans 16 amino acids. This CDR3 is CSASGRGSSSSYGYTF. CDR3 coding DNA: TGCAGTGCTAGTGGGCGGGGCTCATCTTCCTCCTATGGCTACACCTTC.

The chain has TRBV19 and TRBJ2-2; 10 bases agree with TRBD2. Trimming at V came to 3 bases and at J to 0 bases, leaving 1 base not matched to a gene. Germline assignment: CDR1 LNHDA and CDR2 SQIVND (reference sequence). This CDR3 region has 16 residues. The CDR3, as DNA: TGTGCCAGTAGTATCCTAGCGGGGGCGAACACCGGGGAGCTGTTTTTT. Translating gives CASSILAGANTGELFF.

V and J are TRBV6-4 and TRBJ2-1, with D tentatively TRBD1 (5 bases). This CDR3 is 13 amino acids long. The germline V gene encodes CDR1 MRHNA and CDR2 SNTAGT. V shed 8 bases and J shed 7 bases, with 15 bases lying between them. The CDR3 region has the DNA TGTGCCAGCGGTTGGGGCGTCGGGAATGAGCAGTTCTTC. Translating gives CASGWGVGNEQFF.

The V and J genes are TRBV19 and TRBJ2-2; the match to TRBD1 covers 9 bases. V lost 7 bases to trimming and J lost 5 bases; unmatched junction nucleotides: 11. Germline V lookup: CDR1 LNHDA, CDR2 SQIVND (reference sequence). The length of the CDR3 is 16 residues. CDR3 region: CASKGSIQGATGELFF. The CDR3 DNA reads as TGTGCCAGTAAAGGCTCAATACAGGGGGCAACCGGGGAGCTGTTTTTT.

The chain uses TRBV4-2 and TRBJ1-1, with 9 bases identical to TRBD1. Germline CDR1 LGHNA, CDR2 YNFKEQ. V shed 4 bases and J 5 bases; nucleotides not matched to a gene: 5. The CDR3 spans 14 residues. DNA for the CDR3: TGTGCCAGCAGCCCAGGACAGGGGAGAACTGAAGCTTTCTTT. It yields the protein CASSPGQGRTEAFF.

This clone was observed a handful of times. The chain employs TRBV4-1 and TRBJ1-6; 7 bases are a match to TRBD1. V was pared by 0 bases and J by 8 bases, with 10 bases of the junction left unmatched. The CDR3 covers 17 residues. Germline CDR1 is MGHRA and CDR2 is YSYEKL. CDR3 DNA sequence: TGCGCCAGCAGCCAAGATATCAGGGGGATCCCATATTCACCCCTCCACTTT. Translation gives CASSQDIRGIPYSPLHF.

The V gene is TRBV7-2, the J gene TRBJ2-1, with 9 positions matching TRBD1. CDR1 SGHTA and CDR2 FQGNSA come from the germline V gene. This CDR3 is built from 16 residues. The J segment lost 9 bases and the V segment lost 5 bases, leaving 14 bases of the junction unmatched. For the CDR3, the DNA is TGTGCCAGCAGCCCGAACCGGGACAGGGTGGTAAGTGAGCAGTTCTTC. Protein: CASSPNRDRVVSEQFF. Combining the CDR3 with reference TRBV7-2 and TRBJ2-1 gives the whole variable domain GAGVSQSPSNKVTEKGKDVELRCDPISGHTALYWYRQSLGQGLEFLIYFQGNSAPDKSGLPSDRFSAERTGGSVSTLTIQRTQQEDSAVYLCASSPNRDRVVSEQFFGPGTRLTVL.

This clone has a handful of counts. This chain joins TRBV6-5 and TRBJ1-3, with D perhaps matching TRBD1 (5 bases). Germline lookup yields CDR1 MNHEY and CDR2 SVGAGI. The CDR3 runs 15 residues. V shed 5 bases and J shed 4 bases, with 15 bases lying between them. The CDR3: CASSRRGVGGNTIYF. DNA of the CDR3: TGTGCCAGCAGTAGACGGGGGGTAGGGGGAAACACCATATATTTT.

A few counts support this clone. The genes are TRBV25-1 and TRBJ2-5, with a weak D call TRBD1 (5 bases). V lost 6 bases and J lost 4, with 12 bases in between. Germline-derived CDR1 and CDR2 are MGHDK and SYGVNS. The CDR3 runs to 13 residues. DNA for the CDR3: TGTGCCAGCAGGACAGTTCCGGGAGAGACCCAGTACTTC. Its protein product is CASRTVPGETQYF.

In this sample, this clone turned up once. The chain links TRBV5-6 to TRBJ2-3; TRBD2 might be the D (6 bases). The CDR3 runs to 16 residues. V lost 4 bases and J 2 bases, leaving 17 bases between the germline ends. CDR1 is SGHDT and CDR2 is YYEEEE in the germline V gene. The CDR3 sequence is CASSTRDSRHTDTQYF. CDR3 nucleotides: TGTGCCAGCAGCACGCGGGACTCCCGTCACACAGATACGCAGTATTTT.

The chain is built from TRBV7-8 and TRBJ1-1; no definite D call. This CDR3 has 14 amino acids. CDR1 and CDR2 (germline): SGHVS, FQNEAQ. V lost 3 bases, J lost 3 bases, and 11 bases lay in between. CDR3 sequence: CASSFRGRDTEAFF. The CDR3 DNA reads as TGTGCCAGCAGCTTCCGGGGTCGGGACACTGAAGCTTTCTTT.

The chain has TRBV5-1 and TRBJ1-1, with a tentative D call TRBD1 (6 bases). V was shortened by 9 bases and J by 6 bases, with 27 bases between the two germline ends. This CDR3 contains 16 residues. The germline gives CDR1 SGHRS, CDR2 YFSETQ. The CDR3 spells CATAENRGGRVAEAFF. The CDR3 region has the DNA TGCGCCACCGCCGAAAACCGGGGGGGCCGTGTTGCTGAAGCTTTCTTT.

The chain is built from TRBV27 and TRBJ2-7; TRBD1 matches at 8 bases. The CDR3 extends over 13 amino acids. The V segment lost 8 bases and the J segment 4 bases; nucleotides outside the gene matches: 7. Germline CDR1 reads MNHEY; CDR2 reads SMNVEV (reference sequence). CDR3: CASSGTGLYEQYF. CDR3 coding DNA: TGTGCCAGCTCCGGGACAGGCCTATACGAGCAGTACTTC.

The chain combines TRBV6-5 with TRBJ1-3; D possibly corresponds to TRBD1 (6 bases). Trimming shortened V by 5 bases and J by 0 bases, and 8 bases separated the two germline ends. The CDR3 spans 14 residues. Per germline, CDR1 MNHEY and CDR2 SVGAGI. The CDR3 DNA reads TGTGCCAGCAGTCGCAGGGGCTCTGGAAACACCATATATTTT. This encodes CASSRRGSGNTIYF.

This clone was seen a handful of times. V usage is TRBV7-9 and J usage is TRBJ1-2; D is unclear. Germline V gives CDR1 SEHNR, CDR2 FQNEAQ (reference sequence). Deletions cut 1 base from V and 7 bases from J, with 16 bases between. The CDR3 covers 15 residues. The CDR3 spells CASSLGVRSFSGYTF. Here the CDR3 DNA reads TGTGCCAGCAGCTTAGGCGTTCGGAGTTTCAGTGGCTACACCTTC.

This clone showed up just once. In DNA, the CDR3 is TGTGCCAGCAACCGACAGGGGGCAATCGCTGAAGCTTTCTTT. Its protein product is CASNRQGAIAEAFF. The chain links TRBV6-6 to TRBJ1-1; 10 bases line up with TRBD1. The germline V gene has CDR1 MNHNY and CDR2 SVGAGI (reference sequence). The CDR3 is 14 residues long. V was pared by 7 bases and J by 6 bases, with 8 bases of the junction left unmatched.

This clone was counted between two and nine times. This sequence joins TRBV12-3 or TRBV12-4 and TRBJ1-2; no clear D gene. The CDR3 has 12 amino acids. V gave up 5 bases and J gave up 4 bases, with 8 bases separating them. The DNA for the CDR3 is TGTGCCAGCAGTGCCGCCGGCTATGGCTACACCTTC. It yields the protein CASSAAGYGYTF.

This rearrangement joins TRBV25-1 to TRBJ1-2, with D perhaps TRBD1 (5 bases). V was trimmed by 3 bases and J by 13 bases, leaving 18 bases between them. The CDR3 loop spans 13 amino acids. Germline lookup yields CDR1 MGHDK and CDR2 SYGVNS. CDR3 coding DNA: TGTGCCAGCAGTGAGGGGGGAGGCAGGAAGGCCACCTTC. Its translation: CASSEGGGRKATF.

This chain uses TRBV5-1 with TRBJ1-1; 7 bases match TRBD1. The germline gives CDR1 SGHRS, CDR2 YFSETQ. The J segment lost 4 bases and the V segment lost 3 bases, leaving 12 bases of the junction unmatched. The CDR3 contains 16 residues. CDR3 sequence reads: CASSYVTGRGGTEAFF. The DNA for the CDR3 is TGCGCCAGCAGCTACGTGACAGGGAGAGGAGGCACTGAAGCTTTCTTT.

As DNA, the CDR3 is TGTGCCAGCAGTATTCTAGCGGGGATCTCCTACAATGAGCAGTTCTTC. Translating gives CASSILAGISYNEQFF. V gene TRBV27 combines with J gene TRBJ2-1; 9 bases fit TRBD2. The CDR3 runs to 16 residues. CDR1 and CDR2 from the germline V gene are MNHEY and SMNVEV (reference sequence). The V gene end was trimmed by 5 bases and the J gene end by 0 bases; junction bases not matched to a gene: 5.